A selection of T cell receptor beta chains follows, all from one sample in a study of OX40 agonist ivuxolimab in advanced cancers. Profiling relied on immunoSEQ multiplex PCR, and the TCRdb table lists in-frame clones only, not all of them. Of 63,000 or so clones listed, about 90% are singletons. The sequencing here drew on CD4+ or CD8+ T cells sorted from blood, taken in a trial of the OX40 agonist ivuxolimab. The origin of the receptors is an adult with an advanced solid tumor such as melanoma, head and neck, liver or kidney cancer. CDR3s leave out the opening cysteine and the closing phenylalanine or tryptophan.

TRBV7-9	TRBJ1-1	ASSLNAGTEAF
TRBV9	TRBJ2-1	ASSLDGNEQF
TRBV7-2	TRBJ2-5	ASSLDQGKGTQY
TRBV29-1	TRBJ1-2	SVEGSGYGYT
TRBV18	TRBJ2-3	ASSPAVGTDTQY
TRBV5-4	TRBJ2-2	ASSWGSGRVFRSLAGELF
TRBV6-1	TRBJ1-1	ASSVQGEAF
TRBV28	TRBJ1-5	ASKYHTSGSYSNQPQH
TRBV29-1	TRBJ2-3	SVEDRREALTDTQY
TRBV27	TRBJ2-7	ASKRGGAYEQY
TRBV28	TRBJ1-1	ASSPQDRPAF
TRBV2	TRBJ2-7	ASSVEYEQY
TRBV11-2	TRBJ1-1	ASSSQRGEAF